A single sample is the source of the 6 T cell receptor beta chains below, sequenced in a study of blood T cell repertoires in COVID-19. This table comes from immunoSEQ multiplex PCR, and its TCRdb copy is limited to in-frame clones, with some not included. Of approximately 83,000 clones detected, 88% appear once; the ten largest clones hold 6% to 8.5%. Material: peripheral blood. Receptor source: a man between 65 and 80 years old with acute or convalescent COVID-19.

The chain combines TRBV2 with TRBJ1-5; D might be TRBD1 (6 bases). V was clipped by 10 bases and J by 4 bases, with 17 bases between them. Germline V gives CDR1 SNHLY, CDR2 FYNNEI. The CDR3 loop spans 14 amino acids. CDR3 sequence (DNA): TGTGCCACAGGAGGACAGATACCAAATCAGCCCCAGCATTTT. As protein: CATGGQIPNQPQHF.

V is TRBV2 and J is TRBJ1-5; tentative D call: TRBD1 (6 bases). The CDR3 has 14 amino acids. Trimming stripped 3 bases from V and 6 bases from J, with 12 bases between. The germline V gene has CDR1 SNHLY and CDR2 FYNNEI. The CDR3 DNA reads TGTGCCAGCAGTGATCCGGCAGGGGCTCAGCCCCAGCATTTT. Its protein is CASSDPAGAQPQHF.

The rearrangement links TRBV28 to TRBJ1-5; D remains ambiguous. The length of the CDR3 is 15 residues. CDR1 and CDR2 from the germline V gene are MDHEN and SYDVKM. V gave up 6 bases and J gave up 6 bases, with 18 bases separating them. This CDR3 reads CASRQDTGSGQPQHF. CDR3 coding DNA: TGTGCCAGCAGGCAGGATACGGGGAGCGGTCAGCCCCAGCATTTT.

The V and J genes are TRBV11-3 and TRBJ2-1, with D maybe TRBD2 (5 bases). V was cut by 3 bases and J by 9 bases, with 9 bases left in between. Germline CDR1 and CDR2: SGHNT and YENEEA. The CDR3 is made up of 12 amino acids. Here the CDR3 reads CASSFGSAEQFF. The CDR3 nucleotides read TGTGCCAGCAGCTTTGGGAGTGCTGAGCAGTTCTTC.

CDR3 in amino acids: CASSQAGSGGNEQFF. The CDR3 coding sequence is TGTGCCAGCAGCCAAGCGGGAAGCGGCGGGAATGAGCAGTTCTTC. The V call is TRBV3-1 (or the pseudogene TRBV3-2), the J call TRBJ2-1; D perhaps matches TRBD2 (5 bases). Germline assignment: CDR1 LGHDT and CDR2 YNNKEL (reference sequence). This CDR3 has 15 residues. Trimming left V 1 base short and J 7 bases short, with 14 bases between.

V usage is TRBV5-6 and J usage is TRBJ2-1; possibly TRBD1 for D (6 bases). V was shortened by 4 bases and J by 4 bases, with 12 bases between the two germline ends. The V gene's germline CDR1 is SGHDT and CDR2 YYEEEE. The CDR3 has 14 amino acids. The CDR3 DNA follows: TGTGCCAGCAGCCCTAGACAGGTTTACAATGAGCAGTTCTTC. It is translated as CASSPRQVYNEQFF. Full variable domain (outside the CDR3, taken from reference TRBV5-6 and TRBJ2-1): DAGVTQSPTHLIKTRGQQVTLRCSPKSGHDTVSWYQQALGQGPQFIFQYYEEEERQRGNFPDRFSGHQFPNYSSELNVNALLLGDSALYLCASSPRQVYNEQFFGPGTRLTVL.